These 12 T cell receptor beta chains share one sample of origin, sequenced in a study of identical twins. MiXCR, run by TCRdb on the 5' RACE reads, gives a single entry per CDR3 protein. The table records roughly 260,000 distinct CDR3 sequences, 6% to 8.5% of them present only once. These same data were also listed under a study on yellow fever vaccine responses in identical twins.

Input material: CD8+ T cells sorted from blood. Receptor source: a woman in her late teens or twenties in good health.

This clonotype was seen more than once but under ten times. The chain combines TRBV6-4 with TRBJ1-2, with TRBD1 matching 7 bases. The germline CDR1 and CDR2 sequences are MRHNA and SNTAGT. CDR3 length: 11 residues. Trimming at V came to 9 bases and at J to 3 bases, leaving 1 base not matched to a gene. Here the CDR3 reads CARDRDYGYTF. The DNA of the CDR3 is TGTGCCAGAGACAGGGACTATGGCTACACCTTC.

This chain uses TRBV20-1 with TRBJ1-2; no clear D gene. This CDR3 has 12 residues. Looked up from germline, CDR1 is DFQATT and CDR2 is SNEGSKA (reference sequence). Trimming removed 3 bases from V and 3 bases from J, with 8 bases in between. In DNA form, the CDR3 reads TGCAGTGCTAGTAGGGAGGACTATGGCTACACCTTC. This gives the protein CSASREDYGYTF.

The chain couples TRBV28 to TRBJ2-7; tentative D call: TRBD2 (6 bases). The germline V and J ends were trimmed by 5 bases and 3 bases, with 11 bases remaining between them. The germline gives CDR1 MDHEN, CDR2 SYDVKM. The CDR3 runs 13 residues. CDR3 coding DNA: TGTGCCAGCAGTGCTAGCGCGAGCTACGAGCAGTACTTC. The encoded protein is CASSASASYEQYF.

The table lists this clonotype with a few counts. V is TRBV15 and J is TRBJ2-1; the match to TRBD1 covers 9 bases. Per germline, CDR1 LNHNV and CDR2 YYDKDF (reference sequence). This CDR3 is built from 15 residues. The J segment lost 6 bases and the V segment lost 0 bases, leaving 3 bases of the junction unmatched. CDR3 amino acids: CATSREGTGSNEQFF. Here the CDR3 DNA reads TGTGCCACCAGCAGAGAAGGGACAGGGTCCAATGAGCAGTTCTTC.

In its sample, this clonotype was seen a few times. This chain connects TRBV9 to TRBJ2-3, with 8 bases that match TRBD1. The CDR3 has 15 amino acids. V dropped 4 bases and J dropped 0; count of bases not matched to a gene: 4. Looked up from germline, CDR1 is SGDLS and CDR2 is YYNGEE. As DNA, the CDR3 is TGTGCCAGCAGCACAGGGGGAGCTAGCACAGATACGCAGTATTTT. It encodes CASSTGGASTDTQYF.

This clonotype was picked up many times. The chain joins TRBV11-2 to TRBJ1-1, with 8 bases lining up with TRBD1. V was clipped by 4 bases and J by 0 bases; unmatched bases: 10. CDR3 size: 17 residues. The germline gives CDR1 SGHAT, CDR2 FQNNGV. CDR3 bases: TGTGCCAGCAGCTCGGACAGGGTTTGGGCTATGAACACTGAAGCTTTCTTT. It yields the protein CASSSDRVWAMNTEAFF. Together with reference TRBV11-2 and TRBJ1-1, the CDR3 gives the full variable domain: EAGVAQSPRYKIIEKRQSVAFWCNPISGHATLYWYQQILGQGPKLLIQFQNNGVVDDSQLPKDRFSAERLKGVDSTLKIQPAKLEDSAVYLCASSSDRVWAMNTEAFFGQGTRLTVV.

This clonotype was seen a few times. V is TRBV7-6 and J is TRBJ2-3; 11 bases line up with TRBD2. This CDR3 is built from 21 residues. Trimming took 0 bases from V and 4 from J; bases not matched to a gene: 18. Germline CDR1 is SGHVS and CDR2 is FNYEAQ. CDR3 DNA: TGTGCCAGCAGCTTAGCACTACTAGCGGGGGATCAATATCGAATGTCAGATACGCAGTATTTT. Translation gives CASSLALLAGDQYRMSDTQYF.

The table lists this clonotype with many counts. This chain joins TRBV3-1 and TRBJ2-5, with TRBD2 identical over 8 bases. This CDR3 region has 15 residues. Germline V gene lookup returns CDR1 LGHDT and CDR2 YNNKEL (reference sequence). Losses at the gene ends were 4 bases for V and 2 bases for J; bases not matched to a gene: 6. The CDR3 region has the DNA TGTGCCAGCAGCCTTTCACTAGCGGAACAAGAGACCCAGTACTTC. Protein: CASSLSLAEQETQYF.

The chain combines TRBV12-3 or TRBV12-4 with TRBJ1-1, with D perhaps matching TRBD1 (6 bases). This CDR3 is 13 amino acids long. The germline V and J ends were trimmed by 8 bases and 2 bases, with 12 bases remaining between them. CDR3 nucleotides: TGTGCCAGCCAAGGGGGGATAAACACTGAAGCTTTCTTT. It yields the protein CASQGGINTEAFF.

The chain has TRBV10-1 and TRBJ2-5; tentatively, D is TRBD1 (6 bases). There are 16 residues in the CDR3. Trimming removed 3 bases at V and 4 bases at J, with 18 bases between. Germline V gene sequence: CDR1 WNHNN, CDR2 SYGVQD (reference sequence). The CDR3 is CASSESGHPKGETQYF. The CDR3 DNA sequence: TGCGCCAGCAGTGAATCGGGACACCCAAAGGGAGAGACCCAGTACTTC.

This clonotype has a count of ten or more. This chain joins TRBV12-3 or TRBV12-4 and TRBJ1-2; maybe TRBD1 (6 bases). V shed 6 bases and J shed 0 bases, with 14 bases lying between them. This CDR3 spans 15 amino acids. The CDR3 spells CASSFGTRTNYGYTF. The CDR3, as DNA: TGTGCCAGCAGCTTTGGGACACGGACTAACTATGGCTACACCTTC.

V gene TRBV29-1 combines with J gene TRBJ2-7; D perhaps matches TRBD1 (5 bases). Germline CDR1 and CDR2: SQVTM and ANQGSEA. V lost 7 bases, J lost 7 bases, and 11 bases lay in between. This CDR3 comprises 10 residues. This CDR3 reads CSAGASEQYF. CDR3 bases: TGCAGCGCTGGGGCGAGTGAGCAGTACTTC.